This passage covers 9 T cell receptor beta chains from one sample sequenced in a study of CD8 T cells in ankylosing spondylitis. TCRdb analysed the 5' RACE reads with MiXCR anew, one entry per CDR3 protein. The sample has around 160,000 distinct CDR3 sequences; around 10% are singletons. Sequencing was done on a sample of blood, either unsorted or a sorted T cell fraction (not recorded which). All receptors derive from a male donor with ankylosing spondylitis or in good health (not recorded which).

This clonotype was seen repeatedly, ten times or more. V usage is TRBV20-1 and J usage is TRBJ2-3; 11 bases are shared with TRBD2. The CDR3 is 17 residues long. Germline assignment: CDR1 DFQATT and CDR2 SNEGSKA (reference sequence). V lost 0 bases and J lost 2; bases outside the gene matches: 7. The CDR3: CSAREAASGGFTDTQYF. CDR3 sequence (DNA): TGCAGTGCTAGAGAGGCGGCTAGCGGGGGGTTCACAGATACGCAGTATTTT.

This clonotype has ten or more counts. The V and J genes are TRBV5-1 and TRBJ2-7; D uncertain. CDR1 is SGHRS, CDR2 YFSETQ, per germline. V lost 2 bases to trimming and J lost 3 bases, with 9 bases between them. The CDR3 covers 13 residues. The CDR3 sequence is CASSFETNYEQYF. The CDR3 bases are TGCGCCAGCAGCTTCGAGACAAACTACGAGCAGTACTTC.

The chain employs TRBV5-1 and TRBJ2-3, with D tentatively TRBD1 or TRBD2 (5 bases each). This CDR3 has 17 residues. The V end was cut by 2 bases, the J end by 3 bases, with 19 bases between. Germline CDR1 is SGHRS and CDR2 is YFSETQ. The CDR3 region is CASSFSGRPLGTDTQYF. The CDR3, as DNA: TGCGCCAGCAGCTTTTCGGGACGGCCACTAGGTACAGATACGCAGTATTTT.

This clonotype was counted at least ten times. This chain joins TRBV3-1 and TRBJ2-2; D is perhaps TRBD1 or TRBD2 (5 bases each). This CDR3 comprises 15 residues. Trimming stripped 1 base from V and 4 bases from J, with 10 bases between. Germline V gives CDR1 LGHDT, CDR2 YNNKEL (reference sequence). This CDR3 is CASSQVRGPTGELFF. The CDR3 nucleotides are TGTGCCAGCAGCCAAGTCCGGGGCCCCACCGGGGAGCTGTTTTTT.

This clonotype has at least ten counts. CDR3: CATSRDRGPADTQYF. For the CDR3, the DNA is TGTGCCACCAGCAGAGATAGGGGTCCGGCGGATACGCAGTATTTT. The V gene is TRBV15, the J gene TRBJ2-3, with D possibly being TRBD1 (5 bases). CDR1 LNHNV and CDR2 YYDKDF come from the germline V gene (reference sequence). The V end lost 0 bases, the J end lost 6 bases, and 13 bases lay between the germline ends. CDR3 length: 15 amino acids.

The chain recombines TRBV5-1 with TRBJ2-2; 8 bases match TRBD2. After removal of 0 bases from V and 6 bases from J, the junction contained 7 bases not matched to a gene. The CDR3 sequence is 16 residues long. Germline loops: CDR1 SGHRS, CDR2 YFSETQ. The chain's CDR3 is CASSLEVAGFPGELFF. The CDR3 DNA reads TGCGCCAGCAGCTTGGAGGTAGCGGGATTTCCCGGGGAGCTGTTTTTT.

This clonotype occurred many times. The rearrangement links TRBV10-2 to TRBJ2-7; TRBD2 agrees at 8 bases. Germline V gene sequence: CDR1 WSHSY, CDR2 SAAADI. There are 17 residues in the CDR3. Trimming took 4 bases from V and 2 from J; bases not matched to a gene: 13. The chain's CDR3 is CASSGSGTSRRTYEQYF. The CDR3, as DNA: TGCGCCAGCAGTGGTAGCGGGACCTCACGTCGAACCTACGAGCAGTACTTC.

This clonotype was counted between two and nine times. This chain uses TRBV6-5 with TRBJ2-1; 10 nucleotides align to TRBD1. J was trimmed by 9 bases and V by 2 bases; bases with no gene match: 10. Germline V gene sequence: CDR1 MNHEY, CDR2 SVGAGI. The CDR3 has 16 residues. CDR3 coding DNA: TGTGCCAGCAGTTACGCCTTTTCGGGACAGGGGCTTGAGCAGTTCTTC. It specifies CASSYAFSGQGLEQFF.

This clonotype has a handful of counts. The chain links TRBV7-2 to TRBJ1-3, with D perhaps matching TRBD1 (5 bases). Trimming removed 5 bases from V and 5 bases from J, with 16 bases in between. This CDR3 has 15 amino acids. Germline CDR1 and CDR2: SGHTA and FQGNSA. The CDR3 nucleotides are TGTGCCAGCAGCCCCCCGGGGCTCATAAGAAACACCATATATTTT. As protein: CASSPPGLIRNTIYF.